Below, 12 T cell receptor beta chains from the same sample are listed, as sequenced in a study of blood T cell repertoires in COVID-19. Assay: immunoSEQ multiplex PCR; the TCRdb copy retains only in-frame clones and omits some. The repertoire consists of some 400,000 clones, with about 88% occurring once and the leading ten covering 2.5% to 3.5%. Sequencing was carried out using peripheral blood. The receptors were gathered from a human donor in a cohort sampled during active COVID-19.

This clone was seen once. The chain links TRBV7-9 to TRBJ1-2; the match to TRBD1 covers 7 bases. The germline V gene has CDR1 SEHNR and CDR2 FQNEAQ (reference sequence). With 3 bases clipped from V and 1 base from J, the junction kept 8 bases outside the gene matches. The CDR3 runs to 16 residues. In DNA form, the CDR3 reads TGTGCCAGCAGCTTCCGTTCACAGGGGAGTAACTATGGCTACACCTTC. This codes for CASSFRSQGSNYGYTF.

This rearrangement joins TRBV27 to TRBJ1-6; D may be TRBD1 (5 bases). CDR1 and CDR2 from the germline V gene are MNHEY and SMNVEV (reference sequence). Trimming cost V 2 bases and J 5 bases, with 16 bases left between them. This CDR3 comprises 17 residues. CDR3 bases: TGTGCCAGCAGTTTAGGGTTCGGGGGACCCCATAATTCACCCCTCCACTTT. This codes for CASSLGFGGPHNSPLHF.

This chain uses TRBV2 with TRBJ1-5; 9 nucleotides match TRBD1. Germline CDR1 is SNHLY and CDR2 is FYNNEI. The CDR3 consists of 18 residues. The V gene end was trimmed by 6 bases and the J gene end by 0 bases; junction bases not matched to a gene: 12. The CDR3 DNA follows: TGTGCCAGCAGCGAATGGGCAACAGGGGGCTATAGCAATCAGCCCCAGCATTTT. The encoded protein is CASSEWATGGYSNQPQHF.

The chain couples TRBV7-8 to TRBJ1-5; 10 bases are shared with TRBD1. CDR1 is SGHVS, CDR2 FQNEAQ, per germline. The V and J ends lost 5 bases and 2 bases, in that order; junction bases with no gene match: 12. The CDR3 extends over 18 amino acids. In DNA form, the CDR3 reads TGTGCCAGCAGCCAGGGGGGGACAGGGGAAGTTGGCAATCAGCCCCAGCATTTT. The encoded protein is CASSQGGTGEVGNQPQHF.

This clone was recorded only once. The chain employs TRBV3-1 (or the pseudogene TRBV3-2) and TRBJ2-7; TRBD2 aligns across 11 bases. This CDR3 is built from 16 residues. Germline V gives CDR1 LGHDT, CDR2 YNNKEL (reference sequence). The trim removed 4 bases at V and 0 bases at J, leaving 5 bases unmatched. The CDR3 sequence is CASSPDTSGSSYEQYF. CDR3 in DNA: TGTGCCAGCAGCCCAGATACTAGCGGGAGCTCCTACGAGCAGTACTTC.

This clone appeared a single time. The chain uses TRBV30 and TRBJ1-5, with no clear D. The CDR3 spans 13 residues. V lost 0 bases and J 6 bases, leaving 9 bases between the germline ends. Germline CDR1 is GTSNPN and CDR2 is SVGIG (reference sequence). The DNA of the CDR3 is TGTGCCTGGAGTGTAGAGGGATTTCAGCCCCAGCATTTT. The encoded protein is CAWSVEGFQPQHF.

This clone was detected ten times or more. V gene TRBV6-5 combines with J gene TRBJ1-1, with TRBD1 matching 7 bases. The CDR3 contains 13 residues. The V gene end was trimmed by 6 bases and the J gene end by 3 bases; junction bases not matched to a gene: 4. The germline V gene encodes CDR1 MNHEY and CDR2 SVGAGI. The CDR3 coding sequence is TGTGCCAGCAGGGCGGGACAGTACACTGAAGCTTTCTTT. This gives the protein CASRAGQYTEAFF.

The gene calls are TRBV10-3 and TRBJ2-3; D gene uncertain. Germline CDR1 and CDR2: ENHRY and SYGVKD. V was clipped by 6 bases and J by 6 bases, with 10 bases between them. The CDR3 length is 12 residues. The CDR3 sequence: CAIRDSSDTQYF. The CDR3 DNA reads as TGTGCCATCAGAGATAGTTCCGATACGCAGTATTTT.

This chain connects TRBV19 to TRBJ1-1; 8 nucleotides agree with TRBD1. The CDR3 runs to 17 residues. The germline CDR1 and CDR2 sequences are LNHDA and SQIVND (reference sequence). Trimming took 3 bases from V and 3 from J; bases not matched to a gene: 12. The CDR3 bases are TGTGCCAGTAGTATGTATGGGACAGGTGGATGGGACACTGAAGCTTTCTTT. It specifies CASSMYGTGGWDTEAFF. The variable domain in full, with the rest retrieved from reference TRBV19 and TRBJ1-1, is DGGITQSPKYLFRKEGQNVTLSCEQNLNHDAMYWYRQDPGQGLRLIYYSQIVNDFQKGDIAEGYSVSREKKESFPLTVTSAQKNPTAFYLCASSMYGTGGWDTEAFFGQGTRLTVV.

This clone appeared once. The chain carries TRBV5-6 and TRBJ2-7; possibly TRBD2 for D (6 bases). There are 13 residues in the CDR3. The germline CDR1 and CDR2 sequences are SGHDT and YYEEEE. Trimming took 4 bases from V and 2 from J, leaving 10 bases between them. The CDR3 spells CASSAGPAYEQYF. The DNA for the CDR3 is TGTGCCAGCAGCGCGGGGCCTGCCTACGAGCAGTACTTC.

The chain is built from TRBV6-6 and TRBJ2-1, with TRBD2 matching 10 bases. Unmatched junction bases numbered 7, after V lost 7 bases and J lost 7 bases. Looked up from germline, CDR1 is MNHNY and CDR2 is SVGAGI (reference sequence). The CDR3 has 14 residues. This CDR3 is CASTELAGSNEQFF. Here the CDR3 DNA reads TGTGCCAGCACAGAACTAGCGGGGTCAAATGAGCAGTTCTTC.

CDR3 sequence reads: CASSQPPGQGDAYNEQFF. CDR3 sequence (DNA): TGCGCCAGCAGTCAACCGCCCGGACAGGGGGATGCCTACAATGAGCAGTTCTTC. This chain connects TRBV23-1 to TRBJ2-1, with 10 bases matching TRBD1. TRBV23-1 is annotated as an ORF whose role is uncertain. V shed 2 bases and J 2 bases; nucleotides not matched to a gene: 9. The CDR3 is 18 residues long.